This T cell receptor beta chain originates from a study of T cells in Graves' hyperthyroidism and ophthalmopathy. This CDR3 spans 16 amino acids. Germline V lookup: CDR1 PRHDT, CDR2 FYEKMQ (reference sequence). V was clipped by 5 bases and J by 4 bases, with 20 bases between them. Hyperthyroidism was newly diagnosed in patients aged 18 to 65 (duration under 2 months). Only a few counts were recorded for this clonotype. The source material, RNA transcripts, was used to amplify TCR beta CDR3 regions. During a first-round RT-PCR of the TCR CDR3, the HTBI primer set was used. TCRdb reprocessed the multiplex PCR reads with MiXCR, giving one entry per CDR3 protein. The table shows 600,000 to 650,000 distinct CDR3 sequences, with under 20% occurring only once.

Sequences were obtained from blood. The sequence was obtained from a woman aged 30 to 39 with Graves' hyperthyroidism. The chain employs TRBV13 and TRBJ2-5, with D tentatively TRBD1 or TRBD2 (5 bases each). CDR3 amino acids: CASSTRLTRGGETQYF. The CDR3 bases are TGTGCCAGCAGCACCCGCCTAACTAGGGGTGGAGAGACCCAGTACTTC.